This T cell receptor (beta chain) came from a study of T cell changes during pregnancy in multiple sclerosis. This CDR3 spans 13 amino acids. Germline V gives CDR1 SGDLS, CDR2 YYNGEE. V was pared by 0 bases and J by 4 bases, with 7 bases between. The repertoire was sequenced with immunoSEQ multiplex PCR; TCRdb's copy has only in-frame clones and lacks some. The sample consists of 35,000 to 50,000 clones, less than 90% of them appearing once. This rearrangement joins TRBV9 to TRBJ2-5; D call uncertain. The material sequenced was CD4+ T cells from peripheral blood mononuclear cells, taken before pregnancy. This TCR came from a female donor with multiple sclerosis, enrolled in a pregnancy study. CDR3 DNA: TGTGCCAGCAGCGTAGGAGTATCAGAGACCCAGTACTTC. This encodes CASSVGVSETQYF.